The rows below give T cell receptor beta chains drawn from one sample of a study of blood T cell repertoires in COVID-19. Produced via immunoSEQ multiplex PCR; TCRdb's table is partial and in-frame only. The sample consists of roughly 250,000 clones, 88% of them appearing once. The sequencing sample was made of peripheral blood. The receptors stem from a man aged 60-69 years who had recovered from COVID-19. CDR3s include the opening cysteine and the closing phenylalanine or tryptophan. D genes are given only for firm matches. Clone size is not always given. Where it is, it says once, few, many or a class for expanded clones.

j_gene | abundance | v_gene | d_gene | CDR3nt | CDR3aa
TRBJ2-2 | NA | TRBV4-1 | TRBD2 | TGCGCCAGCAGCCAGCGGCTAGCGGTGAACACCGGGGAGCTGTTTTTT | CASSQRLAVNTGELFF
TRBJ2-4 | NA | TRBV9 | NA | TGTGCCAGCAGCGTTGGGCAGAGCAAAAACATTCAGTACTTC | CASSVGQSKNIQYF
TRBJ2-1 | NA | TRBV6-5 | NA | TGTGCCAGCAGTAGACTACTTAGCTCCTACAATGAGCAGTTCTTC | CASSRLLSSYNEQFF
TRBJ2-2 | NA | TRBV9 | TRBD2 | TGTGCCAGCAGCGTAGAGTTAGCGGGGGGGCCCAGCACCGGGGAGCTGTTTTTT | CASSVELAGGPSTGELFF
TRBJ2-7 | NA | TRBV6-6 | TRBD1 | TGTGCCAGCAGTCGACTACAGGGGGTCGGGTCCTACGAGCAGTACTTC | CASSRLQGVGSYEQYF
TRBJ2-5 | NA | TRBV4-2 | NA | TGTGCCAGCAGCCCTACAGGGTTTGGGGAGACCCAGTACTTC | CASSPTGFGETQYF
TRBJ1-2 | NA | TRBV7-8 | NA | TGTGCCAGCAGCTATAGCGGGACGTCTGGCTACACCTTC | CASSYSGTSGYTF
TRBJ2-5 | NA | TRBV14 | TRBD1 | TGTGCCAGCAGCCCCGGACAGGGTGGAGAGACCCAGTACTTC | CASSPGQGGETQYF
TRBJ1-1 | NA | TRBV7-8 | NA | TGTGCCAGCAGCCCCCCCAGGCCCGGAGGCACTGAAGCTTTCTTT | CASSPPRPGGTEAFF
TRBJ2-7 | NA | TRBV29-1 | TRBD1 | TGCAGCGTTGGGCAGGGGGCCGGCGAGCAGTACTTC | CSVGQGAGEQYF
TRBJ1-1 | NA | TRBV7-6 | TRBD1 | TGTGCCAGCAGCCTCGGGACAGTGAACACTGAAGCTTTCTTT | CASSLGTVNTEAFF
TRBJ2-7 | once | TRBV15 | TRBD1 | TGTGCCACCAGCAGAGCGACAGGGGCCTACGAGCAGTACTTC | CATSRATGAYEQYF
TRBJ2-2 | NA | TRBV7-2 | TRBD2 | TGTGCCTGGAGCGGGGGGCTGAACACCGGGGAGCTGTTTTTT | CAWSGGLNTGELFF
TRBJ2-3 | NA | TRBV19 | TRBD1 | TGTGCCAGTACCAATATCCGAGGGGGCCGAAGCACAGATACGCAGTATTTT | CASTNIRGGRSTDTQYF
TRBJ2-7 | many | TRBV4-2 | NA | TGTGCCAGCAGCCAAGATAGCCTATCCTACGAGCAGTACTTC | CASSQDSLSYEQYF
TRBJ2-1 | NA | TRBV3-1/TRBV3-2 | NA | TGTGCCATCAACAGGGATTACAATGAGCAGTTCTTC | CAINRDYNEQFF
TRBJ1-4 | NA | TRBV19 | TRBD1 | TGTGCCAGTAGTCTACAGGGGTTTAATGAAAAACTGTTTTTT | CASSLQGFNEKLFF
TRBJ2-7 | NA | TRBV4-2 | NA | TGTGCCAGCAGCCAAGTCGTCAGCTCCTACGAGCAGTACTTC | CASSQVVSSYEQYF
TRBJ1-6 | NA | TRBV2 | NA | TGTGCCAGCAGGCTCTTTGGACAGAGCTCCTATAATTCACCCCTCCACTTT | CASRLFGQSSYNSPLHF
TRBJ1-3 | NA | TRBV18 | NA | TGTGCCAGCTCACCGGACAGCTCTGGAAACACCATATATTTT | CASSPDSSGNTIYF
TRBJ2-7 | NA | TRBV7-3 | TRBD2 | TGTGCCAGCAGCCCCCGGAGCGGGGGGGCTGGAGAGCAGTACTTC | CASSPRSGGAGEQYF
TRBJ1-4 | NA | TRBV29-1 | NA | TGCAGTGCTCGAGTAACTAATGAAAAACTGTTTTTT | CSARVTNEKLFF
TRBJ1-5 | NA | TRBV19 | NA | TGTGCCAGTAGTATTGAGGTTTTTTCGGCCCAGCATTTT | CASSIEVFSAQHF
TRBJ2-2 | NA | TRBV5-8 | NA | TGTGCCAGCAGCTTGGGTGGACAGATCATTGTCGGGGAGCTGTTTTTT | CASSLGGQIIVGELFF
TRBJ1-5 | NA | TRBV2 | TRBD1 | TGTGCCAGCAGTTGGACAGGGGAGGGTCAGCCCCAGCATTTT | CASSWTGEGQPQHF
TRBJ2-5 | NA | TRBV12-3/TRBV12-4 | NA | TGTGCCAGCAGATACGGGAGTATGGAGACCCAGTACTTC | CASRYGSMETQYF
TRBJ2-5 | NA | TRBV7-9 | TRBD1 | TGTGCCAGCAGCTTCCAGACCGGGACAGTCCAAGAGACCCAGTACTTC | CASSFQTGTVQETQYF
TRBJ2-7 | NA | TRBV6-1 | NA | TGTGCCAGCAGTGAAGCGGACAATGGCGAGCAGTACTTC | CASSEADNGEQYF
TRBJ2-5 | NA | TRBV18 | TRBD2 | TGTGCCAGCTCACCGACTACGGGGGGACGAGAGACCCAGTACTTC | CASSPTTGGRETQYF
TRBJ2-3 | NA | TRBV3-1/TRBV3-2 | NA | TGTGCCAGCAGCCAAGATTCAGGGGGGTTTGATACGCAGTATTTT | CASSQDSGGFDTQYF
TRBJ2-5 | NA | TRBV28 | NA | TGTGCCAGCAGTTTAAGCAGGGGACTAAGGGAGACCCAGTACTTC | CASSLSRGLRETQYF
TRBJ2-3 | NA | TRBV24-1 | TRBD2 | TGTGCCACCAGTGGCGGGAGGGATACGCAGTATTTT | CATSGGRDTQYF
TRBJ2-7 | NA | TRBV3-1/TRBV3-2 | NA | TGTGCCAGCAGTCTCTTCACCGGGGTTTATAAGTACTTC | CASSLFTGVYKYF
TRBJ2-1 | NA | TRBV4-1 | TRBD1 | TGCGCCAGCAGCCCCGGACAGGGGGCCGTAGATGAGCAGTTCTTC | CASSPGQGAVDEQFF
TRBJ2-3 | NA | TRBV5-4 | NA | TGTGCCAGCAGCTTGTTCTTAAAAAACACAGATACGCAGTATTTT | CASSLFLKNTDTQYF
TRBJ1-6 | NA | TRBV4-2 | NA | TGTGCCAGCAGCCACGTAAATTCACCCCTCCACTTT | CASSHVNSPLHF
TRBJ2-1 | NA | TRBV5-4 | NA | TGTGCCAGCAGCGGCGGGGACTGGCAGTTCTTC | CASSGGDWQFF
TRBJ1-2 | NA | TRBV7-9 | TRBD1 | TGTGCCAGCAGCCTAAAAGACAGGGACCATGGCTACACCTTT | CASSLKDRDHGYTF
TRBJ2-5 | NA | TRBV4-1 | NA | TGCGCCAGCAGCCCTTGGGAGCGAGGAGAGACCCAGTACTTC | CASSPWERGETQYF
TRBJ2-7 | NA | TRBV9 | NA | TGTGCCAGCAGTATAGCGGCAGGGAGCCGCTACGAGCAGTACTTC | CASSIAAGSRYEQYF
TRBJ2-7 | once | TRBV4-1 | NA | TGCGCCAGCAGCCAAGTGGGCTTGCAGTACTTC | CASSQVGLQYF
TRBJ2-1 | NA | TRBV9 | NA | TGTGCCAGCAGCGTTTTAGAGGGTATGGCGGGGAGCTACAATGAGCAGTTCTTC | CASSVLEGMAGSYNEQFF
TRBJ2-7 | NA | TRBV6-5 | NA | TGTGCCAGCAGGCCGCGGGGATACGAGCAGTACTTC | CASRPRGYEQYF
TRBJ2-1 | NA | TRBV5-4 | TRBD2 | TGTGCCAGCAGCTTGGGGGGACTATACAATGAGCAGTTCTTC | CASSLGGLYNEQFF
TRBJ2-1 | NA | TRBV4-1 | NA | TGCGCCAGCAGCCAAGATCAGTTAAGGGCAGGGGGGTTGGGCAATGAGCAGTTCTTC | CASSQDQLRAGGLGNEQFF
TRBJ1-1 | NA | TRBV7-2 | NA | TGTGCCAGCAGCTTAGTCCCGGTTATGAACACTGAAGCTTTCTTT | CASSLVPVMNTEAFF
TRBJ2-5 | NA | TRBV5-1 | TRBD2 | TGCGCCAGCAGCGCGGACCTCTTAGGAGCGGGGGGGCCGGAGACCCAGTACTTC | CASSADLLGAGGPETQYF
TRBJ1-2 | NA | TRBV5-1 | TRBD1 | TGCGCCAGCAGCTTGTTAGGGGGCCCTAGGGATGGCTACACCTTC | CASSLLGGPRDGYTF
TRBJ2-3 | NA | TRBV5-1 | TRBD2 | TGCGCCAGCAGCTTGGTGGCGGGGGGTTACACAGATACGCAGTATTTT | CASSLVAGGYTDTQYF
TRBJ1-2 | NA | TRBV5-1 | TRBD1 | TGCGCCAGCACCGACACTGACAGGGGAAATGGCTACACCTTC | CASTDTDRGNGYTF
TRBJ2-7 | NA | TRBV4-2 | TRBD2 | TGTGCCAGCAGCCCGTACTCAATGGCGGGGGGGCCGAACGAGCAGTACTTC | CASSPYSMAGGPNEQYF
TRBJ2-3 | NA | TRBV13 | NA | TGTGCCAGCAGCCAAAGCGATACGCAGTATTTT | CASSQSDTQYF
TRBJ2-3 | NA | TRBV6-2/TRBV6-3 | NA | TGTGCCAGCAGTTACTCGCCTAGGGGGGGCTTGGGAGATACGCAGTATTTT | CASSYSPRGGLGDTQYF